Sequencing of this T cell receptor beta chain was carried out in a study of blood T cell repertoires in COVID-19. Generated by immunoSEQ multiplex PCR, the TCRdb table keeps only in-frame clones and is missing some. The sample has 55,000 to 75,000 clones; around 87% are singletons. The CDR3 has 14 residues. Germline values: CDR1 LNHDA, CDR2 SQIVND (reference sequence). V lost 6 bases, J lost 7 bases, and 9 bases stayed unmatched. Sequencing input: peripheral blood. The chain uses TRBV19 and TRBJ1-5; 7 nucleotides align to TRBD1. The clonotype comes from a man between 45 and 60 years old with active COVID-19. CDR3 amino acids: CASRAGGFGQPQHF. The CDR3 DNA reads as TGTGCCAGTAGGGCAGGGGGATTCGGGCAGCCCCAGCATTTT.